These 18 T cell receptor beta chains originate from one sample sequenced in a study of type 1 regulatory T cells. These receptors' antigens are unknown. Via MiXCR, TCRdb re-called the reads, giving one row per CDR3 protein. The data hold fewer than 25,000 distinct CDR3 sequences, with about half observed a single time. Sequenced material: cultured T cells, either the whole culture or a sorted T cell fraction (not recorded which). These TCRs come from a human donor in good health.

Turning to this clonotype: This may be a read error, as it is one base from a much larger clone. The V gene is TRBV6-2 or TRBV6-3, the J gene TRBJ2-5, with 9 bases aligning to TRBD2. Losses at the gene ends were 2 bases for V and 2 bases for J; bases not matched to a gene: 15. The V gene's germline CDR1 is MNHEY and CDR2 SVGEGT. The CDR3 covers 19 residues. CDR3 sequence (DNA): TGTGCCAGCAGTTACCAACAGGGATCAGCGGGGGGCTTGCAAGAGACCCAGTACTTC. As protein: CASSYQQGSAGGLQETQYF.

This clonotype has a handful of counts. The genes are TRBV7-9 and TRBJ1-5; 8 bases fit TRBD1. V dropped 2 bases and J dropped 7; count of bases not matched to a gene: 10. This CDR3 region has 16 residues. Germline V gene data show CDR1 as SEHNR and CDR2 as FQNEAQ (reference sequence). The CDR3 region is CASSLNYGQGGQPQHF. CDR3 DNA sequence: TGTGCCAGCAGCTTAAACTACGGACAGGGTGGCCAGCCCCAGCATTTT.

This clonotype was seen more than once but under ten times. The genes are TRBV9 and TRBJ2-1, with D tentatively TRBD1 (5 bases). The CDR3 has 16 residues. The V and J ends lost 0 bases and 0 bases respectively, with 10 bases between them. CDR1 SGDLS and CDR2 YYNGEE come from the germline V gene. CDR3 DNA: TGTGCCAGCAGCGTAGCTCCCACAGGCTCCTACAATGAGCAGTTCTTC. The encoded protein is CASSVAPTGSYNEQFF.

A single count supports this clonotype. This chain joins TRBV20-1 and TRBJ1-6; 8 nucleotides match TRBD1. The V gene's germline CDR1 is DFQATT and CDR2 SNEGSKA (reference sequence). Trimming at V came to 0 bases and at J to 7 bases, leaving 11 bases not matched to a gene. CDR3 size: 17 residues. CDR3 amino acids: CSARDPARGRKNSPLHF. DNA of the CDR3: TGCAGTGCTAGAGATCCAGCCAGGGGGCGAAAAAATTCACCCCTCCACTTT.

Relative to its sample, this clonotype is medium-sized (0.01 to 0.1%). V gene TRBV5-5 combines with J gene TRBJ2-5, with D possibly called TRBD1 or TRBD2 (5 bases each). V was cut by 3 bases and J by 5 bases, with 14 bases left in between. Germline CDR1 reads SGHKS; CDR2 reads YYEKEE (reference sequence). The CDR3 spans 14 residues. The CDR3 loop is CASSSPGAVETQYF. DNA for the CDR3: TGTGCCAGCAGCTCGCCCGGGGCGGTGGAGACCCAGTACTTC.

This clonotype was detected only a few times. The gene calls are TRBV5-1 and TRBJ2-2; D is perhaps TRBD2 (5 bases). CDR3 size: 15 residues. The germline V and J ends were trimmed by 3 bases and 9 bases, with 18 bases remaining between them. Germline CDR1 is SGHRS and CDR2 is YFSETQ. This chain's CDR3 is CASSYSAEITRELFF. CDR3 coding DNA: TGCGCCAGCAGCTATTCAGCGGAGATAACTCGGGAGCTGTTTTTT. Variable domain in full (rest from reference TRBV5-1 and TRBJ2-2): KAGVTQTPRYLIKTRGQQVTLSCSPISGHRSVSWYQQTPGQGLQFLFEYFSETQRNKGNFPGRFSGRQFSNSRSEMNVSTLELGDSALYLCASSYSAEITRELFFGEGSRLTVL.

The genes are TRBV2 and TRBJ2-7, with 8 bases that match TRBD1. The CDR3 consists of 15 residues. V shed 9 bases and J 6 bases; nucleotides not matched to a gene: 16. Germline CDR1 and CDR2: SNHLY and FYNNEI. CDR3 in amino acids: CASIGQRQGLGEQYF. DNA for the CDR3: TGTGCCAGTATAGGTCAGAGACAGGGGTTGGGCGAGCAGTACTTC.

Concerning this clonotype itself: A much larger clone differs from this one at a single base, so this may be a read error. This chain links TRBV20-1 with TRBJ1-1; TRBD1 matches at 8 bases. CDR3 length equals 15 residues. Losses at the gene ends were 2 bases for V and 4 bases for J; bases not matched to a gene: 9. The germline V gene has CDR1 DFQATT and CDR2 SNEGSKA (reference sequence). The CDR3: CSARRLQGVTTEAFF. CDR3 in DNA: TGCAGTGCTAGACGATTACAGGGGGTGACCACTGAAGCTTTCTTT.

The chain couples TRBV7-9 to TRBJ2-5; D remains ambiguous. CDR3 length equals 14 residues. V gave up 3 bases and J gave up 0 bases, with 8 bases separating them. The germline gives CDR1 SEHNR, CDR2 FQNEAQ (reference sequence). In DNA, the CDR3 is TGTGCCAGCAGCTTGTCCCTAAACCAAGAGACCCAGTACTTC. Its protein is CASSLSLNQETQYF.

This rearrangement joins TRBV5-1 to TRBJ2-2, with 9 bases identical to TRBD2. CDR1 is SGHRS, CDR2 YFSETQ, per germline. Unmatched junction bases numbered 10, after V lost 3 bases and J lost 4 bases. The CDR3 consists of 17 residues. In DNA, the CDR3 is TGCGCCAGCAGCTCTAATAGCGGGGGAGGTCGCACCGGGGAGCTGTTTTTT. This sequence encodes CASSSNSGGGRTGELFF.

This clonotype has a single count. The CDR3 end shows no conserved phenylalanine or tryptophan, and so a read error is likely. The rearrangement uses TRBV6-6 and TRBJ1-6, with 9 bases identical to TRBD1. Germline assignment: CDR1 MNHNY and CDR2 SVGAGI (reference sequence). V was clipped by 2 bases and J by 10 bases; unmatched bases: 6. The CDR3 spans 15 residues. The CDR3 protein is CASSYRDRVGSPLHI. The CDR3, as DNA: TGTGCCAGCAGTTACAGGGACAGGGTAGGATCACCCCTCCACATT.

This clonotype was seen only once. V gene TRBV7-9 combines with J gene TRBJ1-6; 9 bases map to TRBD1. Germline V lookup: CDR1 SEHNR, CDR2 FQNEAQ (reference sequence). V dropped 5 bases and J dropped 7; count of bases not matched to a gene: 6. CDR3 size: 15 residues. As DNA, the CDR3 is TGTGCCAGCAGCCCGACGACAGGGGGAAATTCACCCCTCCACTTT. Its protein is CASSPTTGGNSPLHF.

This CDR3 reads CASSLATVNTEAFF. The DNA for the CDR3 is TGCGCCAGCAGCTTGGCGACAGTGAACACTGAAGCTTTCTTT. The chain has TRBV5-1 and TRBJ1-1; TRBD1 might be the D (5 bases). This CDR3 is 14 amino acids long. V was cut by 0 bases and J by 0 bases, with 6 bases left in between. CDR1 SGHRS and CDR2 YFSETQ come from the germline V gene.

In this sample, this clonotype turned up a few times. The chain uses TRBV20-1 and TRBJ1-1; D not resolved. Germline values: CDR1 DFQATT, CDR2 SNEGSKA (reference sequence). CDR3 size: 16 residues. The V gene lost 5 bases and the J gene lost 3 bases, with 22 bases spanning the gap. The CDR3 here is CSAARRPGLKDTEAFF. The CDR3 DNA reads TGCAGTGCTGCAAGGAGGCCGGGTTTAAAGGACACTGAAGCTTTCTTT.

This clonotype was detected only a few times. This rearrangement joins TRBV10-1 to TRBJ1-6; TRBD1 might be the D (5 bases). Trimming cost V 6 bases and J 1 base, with 13 bases left between them. From germline, CDR1 is WNHNN and CDR2 SYGVQD (reference sequence). The CDR3 totals 16 residues. The chain's CDR3 is CASRIFRGSYNSPLHF. CDR3 in DNA: TGCGCCAGCAGGATATTCCGGGGGTCCTATAATTCACCCCTCCACTTT.

This clonotype is medium-sized within its sample. V gene TRBV6-5 combines with J gene TRBJ1-2; 8 bases are a match to TRBD1. V trimming: 7 bases; J trimming: 4 bases; junction bases outside the gene matches: 2. The CDR3 runs to 12 residues. Germline CDR1 is MNHEY and CDR2 is SVGAGI. This CDR3 reads CASTGQGYGYTF. In nucleotides, the CDR3 is TGTGCCAGCACCGGACAGGGCTATGGCTACACCTTC.

The gene calls are TRBV6-1 and TRBJ1-2; TRBD1 agrees at 8 bases. Per the germline V gene, CDR1 is MNHNS and CDR2 is SASEGT. The CDR3 totals 14 residues. V shed 4 bases, J shed 4 bases, and the junction held 5 bases outside the gene matches. The CDR3 protein is CASSALTGGYGYTF. The CDR3 nucleotides read TGTGCCAGCAGTGCCTTAACAGGGGGCTATGGCTACACCTTC.

The chain uses TRBV12-3 or TRBV12-4 and TRBJ1-1; D uncertain. This CDR3 region has 13 residues. Trimming cost V 3 bases and J 1 base, with 6 bases left between them. CDR3 in DNA: TGTGCCAGCAGTTTCGCGGGGAACACTGAAGCTTTCTTT. This codes for CASSFAGNTEAFF.